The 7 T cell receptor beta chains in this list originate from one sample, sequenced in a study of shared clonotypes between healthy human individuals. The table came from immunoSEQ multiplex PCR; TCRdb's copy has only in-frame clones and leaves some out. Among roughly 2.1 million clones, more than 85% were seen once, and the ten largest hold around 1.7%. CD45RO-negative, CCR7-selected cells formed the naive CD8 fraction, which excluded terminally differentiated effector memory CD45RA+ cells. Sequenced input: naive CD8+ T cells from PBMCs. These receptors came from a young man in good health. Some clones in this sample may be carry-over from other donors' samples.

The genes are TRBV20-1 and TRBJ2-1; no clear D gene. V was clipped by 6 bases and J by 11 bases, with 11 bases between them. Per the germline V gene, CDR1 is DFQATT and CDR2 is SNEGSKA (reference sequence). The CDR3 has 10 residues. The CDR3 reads CSAATGKQFF. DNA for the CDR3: TGCAGTGCCGCTACTGGAAAGCAGTTCTTC.

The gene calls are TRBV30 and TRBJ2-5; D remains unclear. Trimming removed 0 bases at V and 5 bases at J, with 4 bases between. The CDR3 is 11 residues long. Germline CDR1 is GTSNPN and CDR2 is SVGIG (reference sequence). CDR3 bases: TGTGCCTGGAGTGTCCACGAGACCCAGTACTTC. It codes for CAWSVHETQYF.

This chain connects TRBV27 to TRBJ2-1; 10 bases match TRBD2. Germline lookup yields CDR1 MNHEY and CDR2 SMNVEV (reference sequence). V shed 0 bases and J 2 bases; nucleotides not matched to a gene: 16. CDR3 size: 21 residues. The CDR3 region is CASSLSSGGLAGVIPYNEQFF. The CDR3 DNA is TGTGCCAGCAGTTTATCGTCGGGGGGTCTAGCGGGAGTCATCCCCTACAATGAGCAGTTCTTC.

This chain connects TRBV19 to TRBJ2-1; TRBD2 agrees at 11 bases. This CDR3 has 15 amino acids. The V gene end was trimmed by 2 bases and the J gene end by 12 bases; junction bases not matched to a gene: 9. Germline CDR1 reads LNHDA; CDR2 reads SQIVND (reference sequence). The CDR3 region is CASSISVTSGMGQFF. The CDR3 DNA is TGTGCCAGTAGTATATCGGTGACTAGCGGGATGGGGCAGTTCTTC.

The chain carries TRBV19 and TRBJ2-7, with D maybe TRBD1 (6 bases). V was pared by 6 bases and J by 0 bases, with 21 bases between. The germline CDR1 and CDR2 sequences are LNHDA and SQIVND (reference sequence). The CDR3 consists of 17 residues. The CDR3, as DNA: TGTGCCAGTAGCCCGAGGACAGCGCCCGTAGTCTCCTACGAGCAGTACTTC. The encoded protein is CASSPRTAPVVSYEQYF.

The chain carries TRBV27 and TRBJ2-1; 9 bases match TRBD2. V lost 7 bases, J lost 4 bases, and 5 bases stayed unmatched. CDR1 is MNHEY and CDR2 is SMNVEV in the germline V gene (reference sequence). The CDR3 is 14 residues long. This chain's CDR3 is CASNDLAGYNEQFF. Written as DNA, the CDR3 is TGTGCCAGCAATGATCTAGCGGGGTACAATGAGCAGTTCTTC.

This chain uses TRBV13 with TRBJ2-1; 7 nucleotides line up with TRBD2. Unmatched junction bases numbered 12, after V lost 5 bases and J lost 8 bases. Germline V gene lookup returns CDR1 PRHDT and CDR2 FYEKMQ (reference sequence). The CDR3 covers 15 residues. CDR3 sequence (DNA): TGTGCCAGCAGCCGACCGGGACTAAAAGACGATGAGCAGTTCTTC. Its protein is CASSRPGLKDDEQFF.